This TCR beta chain was captured in a study of T cell repertoires in ileal Crohn's disease (dated by TCRdb to between 2017 and 2020). For the wider study: The median duration of disease was 7.5 to 9.5 years, and at the time of surgery 35% of patients were active smokers. A total of around 170 mucosal samples from around 57 patients were sequenced, collected from several sites on the surgical specimen as well as at postoperative endoscopy. Postoperative therapy was given to about half of the patients, with thiopurines administered to ten to eleven patients and anti-TNF agents administered to some 17 patients. All patients had surgery for a complication: stricturing disease in 61% and penetrating disease in around 39%. TCR repertoire analysis was performed in a few dozen Crohn's disease patients drawn from a prospective multicentre cohort. The study was conducted in parallel with a multicentre cohort built to find predictors of early endoscopic recurrence after ileocolonic resection. Endoscopic postoperative recurrence was defined as a Rutgeerts score above i0. What the work shows at the level of the full study, not this receptor alone: A significantly higher proportion of clonal expansions was observed in active smokers at surgery than in non-smokers (approximately 26% vs 20%, p=0.02). Higher high-frequency clone percentages at surgery were associated with endoscopic recurrence; all patients with clonality above 26.8% (18/57) had recurrence. Only a subgroup of patients, of unstated size, had mucosal CD4 and CD8 T cells sorted and sequenced. More high-frequency clones were carried by sorted CD8 T cells than by CD4 T cells, suggesting that mucosal expansions were mainly CD8.

Deletion took 4 bases off V and 0 bases off J, with a span of 16 bases between the germline ends. From a lookup of the germline V gene (reference sequence), CDR1 and CDR2 are MNHEY and SMNVEV. Taken from cysteine to phenylalanine, the CDR3 has 17 residues. The entry retains the CDR3 DNA only, 51 bases that are in frame from base 1. Receptors were amplified or captured by the immunoSEQ multiplex PCR assay. A two-step, amplification bias-controlled multiplex PCR was used by Adaptive Biotechnology to amplify CDR3 regions from genomic DNA. The first PCR used primers for every V and J gene segment; the second PCR added barcodes and Illumina adapters. CDR3 libraries were sequenced on an Illumina instrument. Turning to the authors' computational methods: The analysis used both the pipelines supplied by the vendor and custom analysis of the raw data in R/Bioconductor with R version 3.3.0. Clonality, ranging from 0 to 1, was calculated as the inverse of the normalised Shannon entropy of all productive clones. High-frequency clones were defined as the share of the repertoire occupied by the top 100 clones, with only clones passing a 95% confidence test being retained. Overlap between samples was measured with the Morisita-Horn index, while repertoire diversity was measured with the Simpson index. TCRdb's version of the immuneACCESS table is confined to in-frame rearrangements and falls short of the full clone set. An unresolved V gene accounts for under half of the shortfall where checked; the remainder is of unknown origin. V, J and clone size were drawn from that table, and D and trimming were deduced from the DNA. Recorded for this sample are around 310 clones; around 83% of them occurred a single time. The ten largest clones represent under 9% of the sample.

Before cell sorting, lamina propria lymphocytes were isolated from the surgical specimens using a Ficoll-hypaque gradient. To be eligible, patients had to be adults with ileal or ileocolonic Crohn's disease and an indication for ileocolonic resection. CD4 and CD8 T cells were sorted on a BD FACSAria III with mean purity above 97%. With regard to this clone: The antigen it binds to is not known. Base qualities are not recorded, but no much larger clone differs from it by a single base.

Sequencing was carried out using CD8+ T cells sorted from the ileum. The receptor comes from an adult with Crohn's disease. The chain links TRBV27 with TRBJ2-1; the D gene is not confidently resolved. The CDR3 sequence is CASSWLVPYSSYNEQFF. The nucleotides are TGTGCCAGCAGTTGGCTAGTTCCCTACAGCTCCTACAATGAGCAGTTCTTC.